This paragraph reports one T cell receptor (beta chain). These data are taken from a study of blood T cell repertoires in COVID-19. Sequencing used immunoSEQ multiplex PCR; TCRdb keeps in-frame clones, though not all of them. The sample consists of approximately 90,000 clones, 85% of them appearing once. Germline V gene lookup returns CDR1 SGHAT and CDR2 FQNNGV. The J segment lost 5 bases and the V segment lost 4 bases, leaving 7 bases of the junction unmatched. The CDR3 spans 14 residues. The specimen was peripheral blood. This clonotype originated in a man aged 60 to 69 with acute or convalescent COVID-19. The rearrangement links TRBV11-2 to TRBJ1-1; 7 nucleotides line up with TRBD1. This CDR3 is CASSSRGWETEAFF. DNA for the CDR3: TGTGCCAGCAGCTCCAGGGGGTGGGAAACTGAAGCTTTCTTT.